This TCR beta chain was captured by sequencing in a study of T cells in Graves' hyperthyroidism and ophthalmopathy. Overall study results and limits: From stable hyperthyroidism, ophthalmopathy was separated by a 13 V-J model.

A note on this clonotype: Its antigen is unknown.

Amplification yielded TCR beta CDR3 regions, with RNA transcripts as the source. First-round RT-PCR targeting the TCR CDR3 was performed with the HTBI primer set. MiXCR was run by TCRdb on the multiplex PCR reads, yielding one entry per CDR3 protein. The sample records hundreds of thousands of distinct CDR3 sequences, 38% being singletons. The V gene lost 6 bases and the J gene lost 8 bases, with 17 bases spanning the gap. CDR1 and CDR2 from the germline V gene are SQVTM and ANQGSEA. The CDR3 contains 13 residues. Sequenced sample: blood. This chain uses TRBV29-1 with TRBJ2-1; TRBD2 is a possible D gene (6 bases). The sequence derives from a man younger than 35 with Graves' hyperthyroidism. The CDR3 coding sequence is TGCAGCGTATCGCGGGAAGTTGGGCATGAGCAGTTCTTC. Protein sequence: CSVSREVGHEQFF.